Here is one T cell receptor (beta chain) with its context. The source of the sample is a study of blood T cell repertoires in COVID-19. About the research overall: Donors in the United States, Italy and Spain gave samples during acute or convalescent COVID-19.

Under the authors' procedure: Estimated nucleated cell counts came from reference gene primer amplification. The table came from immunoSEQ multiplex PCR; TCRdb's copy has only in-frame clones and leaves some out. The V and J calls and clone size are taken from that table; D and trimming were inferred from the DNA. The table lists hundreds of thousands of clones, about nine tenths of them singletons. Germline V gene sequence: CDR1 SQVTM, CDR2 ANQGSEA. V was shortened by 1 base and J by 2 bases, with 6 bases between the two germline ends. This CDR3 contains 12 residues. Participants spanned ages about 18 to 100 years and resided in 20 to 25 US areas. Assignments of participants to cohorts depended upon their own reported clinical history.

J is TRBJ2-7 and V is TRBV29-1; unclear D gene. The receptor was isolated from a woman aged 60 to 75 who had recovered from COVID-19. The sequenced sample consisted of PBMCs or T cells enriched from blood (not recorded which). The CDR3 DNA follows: TGCAGCGTTGAAGGGCAGACCTACGAGCAGTACTTC. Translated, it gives CSVEGQTYEQYF.